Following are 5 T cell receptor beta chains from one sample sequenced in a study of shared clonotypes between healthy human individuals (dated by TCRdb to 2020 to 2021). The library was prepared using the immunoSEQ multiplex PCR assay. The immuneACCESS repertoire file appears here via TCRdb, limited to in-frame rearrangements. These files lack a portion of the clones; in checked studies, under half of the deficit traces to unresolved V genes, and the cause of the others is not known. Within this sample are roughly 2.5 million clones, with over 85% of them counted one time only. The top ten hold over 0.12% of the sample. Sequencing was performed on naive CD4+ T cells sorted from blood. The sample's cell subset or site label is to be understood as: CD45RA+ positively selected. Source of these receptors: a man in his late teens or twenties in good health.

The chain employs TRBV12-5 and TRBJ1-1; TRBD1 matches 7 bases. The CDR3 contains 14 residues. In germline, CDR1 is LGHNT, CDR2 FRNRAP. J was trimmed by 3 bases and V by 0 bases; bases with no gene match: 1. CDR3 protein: CASGLVQGHTEAFF. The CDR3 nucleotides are TGTGCTAGTGGTTTGGTACAGGGGCACACTGAAGCTTTCTTT.

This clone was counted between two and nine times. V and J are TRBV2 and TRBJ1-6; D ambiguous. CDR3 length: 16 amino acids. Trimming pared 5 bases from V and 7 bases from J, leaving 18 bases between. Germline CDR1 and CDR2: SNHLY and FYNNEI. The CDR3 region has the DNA TGTGCCAGCAGTAAGGACCGTGCCGCACTAAATTCACCCCTCCACTTT. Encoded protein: CASSKDRAALNSPLHF. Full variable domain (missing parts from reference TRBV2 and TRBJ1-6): EPEVTQTPSHQVTQMGQEVILRCVPISNHLYFYWYRQILGQKVEFLVSFYNNEISEKSEIFDDQFSVERPDGSNFTLKIRSTKLEDSAMYFCASSKDRAALNSPLHFGNGTRLTVT.

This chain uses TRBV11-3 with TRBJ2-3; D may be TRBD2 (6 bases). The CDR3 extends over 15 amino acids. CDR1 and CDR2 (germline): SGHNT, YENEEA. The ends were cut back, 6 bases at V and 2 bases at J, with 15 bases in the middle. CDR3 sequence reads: CASSSDGGYTDTQYF. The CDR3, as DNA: TGTGCCAGCAGTTCCGACGGGGGATACACAGATACGCAGTATTTT.

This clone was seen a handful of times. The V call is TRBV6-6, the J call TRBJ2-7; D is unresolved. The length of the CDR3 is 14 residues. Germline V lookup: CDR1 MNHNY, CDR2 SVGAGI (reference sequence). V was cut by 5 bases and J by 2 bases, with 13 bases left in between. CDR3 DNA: TGTGCCAGCAGTCGACTTGGACCGCCCTACGAGCAGTACTTC. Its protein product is CASSRLGPPYEQYF.

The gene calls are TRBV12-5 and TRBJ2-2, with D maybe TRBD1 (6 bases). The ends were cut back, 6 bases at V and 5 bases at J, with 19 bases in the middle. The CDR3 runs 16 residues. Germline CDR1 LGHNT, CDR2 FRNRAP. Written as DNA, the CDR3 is TGTGCTAGTGGAACTGGGGGCACCCAAGGGACCGGGGAGCTGTTTTTT. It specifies CASGTGGTQGTGELFF.